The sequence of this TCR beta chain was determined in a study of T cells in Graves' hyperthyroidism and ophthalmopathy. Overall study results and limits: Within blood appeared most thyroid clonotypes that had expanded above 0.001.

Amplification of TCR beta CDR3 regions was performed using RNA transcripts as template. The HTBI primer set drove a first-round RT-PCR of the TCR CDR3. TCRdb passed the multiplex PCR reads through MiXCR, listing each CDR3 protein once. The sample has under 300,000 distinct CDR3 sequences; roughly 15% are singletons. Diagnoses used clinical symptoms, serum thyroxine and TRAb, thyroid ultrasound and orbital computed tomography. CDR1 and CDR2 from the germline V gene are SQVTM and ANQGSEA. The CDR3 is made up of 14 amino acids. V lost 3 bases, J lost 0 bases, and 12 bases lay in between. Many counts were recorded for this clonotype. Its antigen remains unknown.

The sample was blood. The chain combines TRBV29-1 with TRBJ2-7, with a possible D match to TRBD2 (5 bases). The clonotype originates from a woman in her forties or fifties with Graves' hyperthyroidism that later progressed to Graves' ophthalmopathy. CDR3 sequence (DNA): TGCAGCGTTGAGTCGGAGGTCGACTCCTACGAGCAGTACTTC. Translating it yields CSVESEVDSYEQYF.